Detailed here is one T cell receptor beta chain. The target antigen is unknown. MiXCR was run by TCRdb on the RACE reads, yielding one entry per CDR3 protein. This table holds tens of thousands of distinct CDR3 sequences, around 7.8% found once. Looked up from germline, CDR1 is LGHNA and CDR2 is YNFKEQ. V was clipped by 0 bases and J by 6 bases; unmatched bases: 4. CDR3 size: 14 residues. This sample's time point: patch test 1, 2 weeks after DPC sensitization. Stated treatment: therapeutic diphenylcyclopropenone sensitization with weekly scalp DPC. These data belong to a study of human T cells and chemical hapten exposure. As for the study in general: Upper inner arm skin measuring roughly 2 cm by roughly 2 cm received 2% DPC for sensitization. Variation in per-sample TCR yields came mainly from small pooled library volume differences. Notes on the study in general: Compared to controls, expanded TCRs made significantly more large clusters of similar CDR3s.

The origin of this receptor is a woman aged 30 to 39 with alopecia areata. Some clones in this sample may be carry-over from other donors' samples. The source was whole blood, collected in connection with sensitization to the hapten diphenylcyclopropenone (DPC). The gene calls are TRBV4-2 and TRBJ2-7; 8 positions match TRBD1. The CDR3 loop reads CASSQEDRAGEQYF. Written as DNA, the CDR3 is TGTGCCAGCAGCCAAGAGGACAGGGCGGGCGAGCAGTACTTC.